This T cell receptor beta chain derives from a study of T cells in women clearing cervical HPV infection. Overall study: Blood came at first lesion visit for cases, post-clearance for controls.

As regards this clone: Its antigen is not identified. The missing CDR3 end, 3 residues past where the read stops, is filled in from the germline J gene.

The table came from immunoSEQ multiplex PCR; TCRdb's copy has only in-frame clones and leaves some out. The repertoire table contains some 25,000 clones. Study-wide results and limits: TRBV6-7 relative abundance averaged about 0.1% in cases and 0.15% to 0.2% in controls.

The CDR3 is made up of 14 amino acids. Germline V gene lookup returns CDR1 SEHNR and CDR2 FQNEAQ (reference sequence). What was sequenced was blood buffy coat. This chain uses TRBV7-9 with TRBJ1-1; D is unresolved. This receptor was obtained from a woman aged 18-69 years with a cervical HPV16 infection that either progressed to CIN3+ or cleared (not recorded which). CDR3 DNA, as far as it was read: TGTGCCAGCAGCTTATTGGCCTCAGGCCCGAGA. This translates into CASSLLASGPR. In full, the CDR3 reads CASSLLASGPRAFF.